This T cell receptor (beta chain) was observed in a study of control samples from healthy donors and cancer patients (dated by TCRdb to the early 2020s). Libraries were constructed by the immunoSEQ multiplex PCR assay. Imported from immuneACCESS, the table was reduced by TCRdb to in-frame sequences with V and J called. These copies leave out some clones; in studies compared against another copy, an unresolved V gene accounts for under half, and the cause of the remainder is not known. The sample table lists about 95,000 clones, just over 90% of them with a count of one. The top ten clonotypes cover around 1% of the sample. As concerns this clone: What antigen it recognizes has not been identified. The sample holds no much larger clone one base away, and base qualities are not on file.

At the junction V is shortened by 1 base and J by 3 bases, with 8 bases in between. The CDR3 contains 14 residues, cysteine and phenylalanine counted. Only the CDR3 region is kept as DNA, spanning 42 bases read in frame from base 1. CDR1 and CDR2 (SGHNT, YENEEA) derive from the germline V gene. The chain is encoded by TRBV11-3 joined to TRBJ2-3; the D gene cannot be named for sure. This TCR was recovered from a woman aged 25 to 45 in good health. Sequences were obtained from blood. The CDR3 amino acid sequence is: CASSLVVRTDTQYF. The DNA sequence is given as TGTGCCAGCAGCTTAGTAGTCCGGACAGATACGCAGTATTTT. Beyond the CDR3, the reference TRBV11-3 and TRBJ2-3 genes provide the residues; the full variable domain reads: EAGVVQSPRYKIIEKKQPVAFWCNPISGHNTLYWYLQNLGQGPELLIRYENEEAVDDSQLPKDRFSAERLKGVDSTLKIQPAELGDSAVYLCASSLVVRTDTQYFGPGTRLTVL.